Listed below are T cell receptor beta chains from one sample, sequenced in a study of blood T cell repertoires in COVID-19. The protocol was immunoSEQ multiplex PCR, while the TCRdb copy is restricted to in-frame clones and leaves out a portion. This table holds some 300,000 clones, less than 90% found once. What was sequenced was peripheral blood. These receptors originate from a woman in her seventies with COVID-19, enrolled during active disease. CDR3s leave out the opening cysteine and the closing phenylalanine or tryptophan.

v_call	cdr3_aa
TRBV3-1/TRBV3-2	ASSQRDTTYEQY
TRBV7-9	ASSLGEYTEAF
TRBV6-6	ASRTRDRGDEQF
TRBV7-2	ASSLDRENIQY
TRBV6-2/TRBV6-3	ASSWRQGTNGYT
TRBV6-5	ASSSGALHTEAF
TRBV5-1	ASSLGGTASYEQY
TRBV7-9	ASSLESGGFTDTQY
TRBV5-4	ASSPPGGMHIQY
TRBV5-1	ASSLSQGLGEKLF
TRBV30	AWTRQGNTEAF
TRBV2	ASRILTGSNEKLF
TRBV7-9	ASSSRDRVGNTIY
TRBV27	ASSRKSGTKNTEAF
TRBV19	ASSFITPGNTGELF
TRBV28	ASTLANRVTDTQY
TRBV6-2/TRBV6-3	ASSPLAGGHNEQF
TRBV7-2	ASSFGTPGNTIY
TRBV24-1	ATTGQLQETQY
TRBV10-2	ASSEHYYEQY
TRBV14	ASSRGRGRSIYYDEQY
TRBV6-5	ASSSSGYNEQF